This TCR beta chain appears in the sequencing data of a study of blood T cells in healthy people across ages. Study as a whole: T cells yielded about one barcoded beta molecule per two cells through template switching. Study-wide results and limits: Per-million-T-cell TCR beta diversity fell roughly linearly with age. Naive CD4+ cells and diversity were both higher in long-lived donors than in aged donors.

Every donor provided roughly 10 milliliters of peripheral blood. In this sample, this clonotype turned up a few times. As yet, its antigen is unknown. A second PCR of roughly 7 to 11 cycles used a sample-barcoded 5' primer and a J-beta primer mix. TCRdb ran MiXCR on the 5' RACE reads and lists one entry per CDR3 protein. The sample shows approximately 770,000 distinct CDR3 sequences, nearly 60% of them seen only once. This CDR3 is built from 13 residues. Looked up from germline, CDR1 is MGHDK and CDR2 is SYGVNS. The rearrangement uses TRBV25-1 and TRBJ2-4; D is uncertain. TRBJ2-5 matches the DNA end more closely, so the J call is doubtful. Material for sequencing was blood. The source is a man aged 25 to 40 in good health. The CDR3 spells CASSEFVEETQYF. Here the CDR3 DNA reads TGTGCCAGCAGTGAATTCGTTGAAGAGACCCAGTACTTC.